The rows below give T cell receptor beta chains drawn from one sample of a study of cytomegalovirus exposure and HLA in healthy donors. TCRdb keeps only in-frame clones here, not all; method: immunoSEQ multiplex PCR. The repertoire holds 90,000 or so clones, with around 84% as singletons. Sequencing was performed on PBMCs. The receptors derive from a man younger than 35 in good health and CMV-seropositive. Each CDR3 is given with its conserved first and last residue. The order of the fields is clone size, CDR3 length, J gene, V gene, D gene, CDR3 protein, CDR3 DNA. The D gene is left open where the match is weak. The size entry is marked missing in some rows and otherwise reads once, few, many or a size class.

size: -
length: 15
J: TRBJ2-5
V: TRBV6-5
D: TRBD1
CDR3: CASSLGQGGRETQYF
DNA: TGTGCCAGCAGTTTGGGACAGGGCGGTAGGGAGACCCAGTACTTC

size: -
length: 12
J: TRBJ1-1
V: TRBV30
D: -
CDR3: CAMDAGIPEAFF
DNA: TGTGCCATGGACGCAGGGATCCCTGAAGCTTTCTTT

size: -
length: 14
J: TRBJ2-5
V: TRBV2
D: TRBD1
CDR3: CAVPRGTGSETQYF
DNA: TGTGCCGTACCGCGGGGGACAGGGAGCGAGACCCAGTACTTC

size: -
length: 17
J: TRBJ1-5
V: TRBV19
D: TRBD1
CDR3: CASSRDRGVYSNQPQHF
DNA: TGTGCCAGTAGCCGGGACAGGGGGGTTTATAGCAATCAGCCCCAGCATTTT

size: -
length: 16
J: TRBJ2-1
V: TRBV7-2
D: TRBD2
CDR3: CASSFLGAGESREQFF
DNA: TGTGCCAGCAGCTTTCTCGGAGCGGGAGAATCCCGTGAGCAGTTCTTC

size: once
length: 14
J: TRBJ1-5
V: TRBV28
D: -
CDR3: CASSPPFTNQPQHF
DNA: TGTGCCAGCAGTCCCCCGTTTACTAATCAGCCCCAGCATTTT

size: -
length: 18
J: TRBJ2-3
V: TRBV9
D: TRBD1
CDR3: CASSPPPGGRGMPDTQYF
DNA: TGTGCCAGCAGCCCTCCCCCTGGGGGCAGGGGGATGCCAGATACGCAGTATTTT

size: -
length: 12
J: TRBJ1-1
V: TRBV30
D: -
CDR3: CAWSPGNTEAFF
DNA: TGTGCCTGGAGTCCAGGGAACACTGAAGCTTTCTTT

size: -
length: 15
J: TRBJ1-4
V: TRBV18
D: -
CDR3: CASSQSGGAWEKLFF
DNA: TGTGCCAGCTCTCAAAGCGGGGGCGCTTGGGAGAAACTGTTTTTT

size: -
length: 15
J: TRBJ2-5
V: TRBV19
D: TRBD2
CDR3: CASSITSGRGETQYF
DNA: TGTGCCAGTAGTATTACTAGCGGGAGGGGAGAGACCCAGTACTTC

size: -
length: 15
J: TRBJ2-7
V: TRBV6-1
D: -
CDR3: CASSEGTGSTDEQYF
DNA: TGTGCCAGCAGTGAAGGAACAGGTAGTACGGACGAGCAGTACTTC

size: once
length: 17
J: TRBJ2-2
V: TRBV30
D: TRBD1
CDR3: CAWSAPQGVLNTGELFF
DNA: TGTGCCTGGAGTGCTCCGCAGGGGGTATTGAACACCGGGGAGCTGTTTTTT

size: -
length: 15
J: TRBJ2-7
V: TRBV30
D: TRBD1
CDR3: CAWSVNRGFSYEQYF
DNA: TGTGCCTGGAGTGTTAACAGGGGTTTTAGCTACGAGCAGTACTTC

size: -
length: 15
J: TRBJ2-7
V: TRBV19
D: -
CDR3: CASSMSGGSSYEQYF
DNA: TGTGCCAGTAGTATGTCTGGCGGTAGCTCCTACGAGCAGTACTTC

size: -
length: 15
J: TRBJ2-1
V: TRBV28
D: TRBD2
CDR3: CASSQTSGGDNEQFF
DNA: TGTGCCAGCAGTCAGACTAGCGGGGGTGACAATGAGCAGTTCTTC

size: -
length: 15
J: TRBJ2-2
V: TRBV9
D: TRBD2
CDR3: CASSVASGSAGELFF
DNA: TGTGCCAGCAGCGTAGCCAGCGGGAGTGCCGGGGAGCTGTTTTTT

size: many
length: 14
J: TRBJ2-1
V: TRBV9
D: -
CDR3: CASSPEYRVHEQFF
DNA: TGTGCCAGCAGCCCAGAATACAGGGTTCATGAGCAGTTCTTC

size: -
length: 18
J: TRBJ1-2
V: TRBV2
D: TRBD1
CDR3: CASRSRSGQGLNSYGYTF
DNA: TGTGCCAGCAGGTCCCGGTCGGGACAGGGACTGAATAGCTATGGCTACACCTTC

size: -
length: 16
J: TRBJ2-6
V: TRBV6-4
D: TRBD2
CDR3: CASSGTSGSGANVLTF
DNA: TGTGCCAGCAGTGGGACTAGCGGCTCTGGGGCCAACGTCCTGACTTTC

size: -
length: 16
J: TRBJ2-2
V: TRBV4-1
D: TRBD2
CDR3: CASSQGTSGSTGELFF
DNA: TGCGCCAGCAGCCAGGGGACTAGCGGTAGCACCGGGGAGCTGTTTTTT

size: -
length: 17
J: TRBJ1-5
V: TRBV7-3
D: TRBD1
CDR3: CASSSRGDRESNQPQHF
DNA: TGTGCCAGCAGCTCCAGGGGGGACAGGGAAAGCAATCAGCCCCAGCATTTT

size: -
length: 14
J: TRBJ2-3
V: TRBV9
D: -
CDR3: CASSVGGDIDTQYF
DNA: TGTGCCAGCAGCGTAGGCGGGGATATTGATACGCAGTATTTT

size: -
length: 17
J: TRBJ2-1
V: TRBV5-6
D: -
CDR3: CASSLEARPGWDNEQFF
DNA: TGTGCCAGCAGCTTGGAAGCCCGGCCAGGGTGGGATAATGAGCAGTTCTTC

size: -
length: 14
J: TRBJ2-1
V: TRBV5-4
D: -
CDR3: CASSRPPGYNEQFF
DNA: TGTGCCAGCAGCCGCCCACCGGGGTACAATGAGCAGTTCTTC

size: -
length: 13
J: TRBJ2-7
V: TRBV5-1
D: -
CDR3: CASSLVQGREQYF
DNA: TGCGCCAGCAGCTTGGTCCAGGGGCGAGAGCAGTACTTC

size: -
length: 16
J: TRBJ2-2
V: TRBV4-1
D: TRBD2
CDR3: CASSLRAGVYTGELFF
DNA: TGCGCCAGCAGCCTGCGAGCGGGAGTCTATACCGGGGAGCTGTTTTTT

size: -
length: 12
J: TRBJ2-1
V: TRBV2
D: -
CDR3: CASRAGYHEQFF
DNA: TGTGCCAGCAGAGCAGGGTACCATGAGCAGTTCTTC

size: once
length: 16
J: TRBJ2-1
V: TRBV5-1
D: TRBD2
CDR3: CASSFVGGRKQNEQFF
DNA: TGCGCCAGCAGCTTTGTGGGAGGGAGGAAACAGAATGAGCAGTTCTTC

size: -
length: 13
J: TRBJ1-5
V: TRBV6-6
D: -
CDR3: CASVQTSNQPQHF
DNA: TGTGCCAGCGTACAGACTAGCAATCAGCCCCAGCATTTT

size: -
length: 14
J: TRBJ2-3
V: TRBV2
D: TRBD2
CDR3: CASRETSDTDTQYF
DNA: TGTGCCAGCAGGGAGACTAGCGACACAGATACGCAGTATTTT

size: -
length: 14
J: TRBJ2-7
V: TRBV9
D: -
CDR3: CASSVAGGYYEQYF
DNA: TGTGCCAGCAGCGTAGCTGGGGGCTACTACGAGCAGTACTTC

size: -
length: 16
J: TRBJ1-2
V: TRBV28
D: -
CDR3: CASSFTDKLGLYGYTF
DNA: TGTGCCAGCAGTTTTACAGACAAACTTGGACTCTATGGCTACACCTTC

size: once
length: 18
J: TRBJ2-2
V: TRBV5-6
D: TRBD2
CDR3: CASSLGLAGGPSTGELFF
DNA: TGTGCCAGCAGCTTGGGACTAGCGGGAGGGCCAAGCACCGGGGAGCTGTTTTTT

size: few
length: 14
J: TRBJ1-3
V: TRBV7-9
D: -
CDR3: CASRESQIGNTIYF
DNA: TGTGCCAGCAGGGAGTCCCAGATTGGAAACACCATATATTTT

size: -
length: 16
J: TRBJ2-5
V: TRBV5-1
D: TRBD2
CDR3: CASSYRPTSGSETQYF
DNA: TGCGCCAGCAGCTACCGACCTACTAGCGGGAGTGAGACCCAGTACTTC

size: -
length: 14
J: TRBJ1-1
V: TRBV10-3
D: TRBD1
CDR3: CASSEGTGGAEAFF
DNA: TGTGCCAGCAGTGAAGGGACAGGGGGCGCAGAAGCTTTCTTT

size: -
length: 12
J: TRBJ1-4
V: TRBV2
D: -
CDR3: CATFGGPEKLFF
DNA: TGTGCCACTTTCGGGGGGCCCGAAAAACTGTTTTTT

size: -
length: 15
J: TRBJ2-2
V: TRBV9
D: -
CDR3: CASSGPSGNTGELFF
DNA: TGTGCCAGCAGCGGCCCCTCGGGTAACACCGGGGAGCTGTTTTTT

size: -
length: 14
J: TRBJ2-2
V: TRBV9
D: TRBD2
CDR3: CASSVAGGAGELFF
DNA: TGTGCCAGCAGCGTAGCGGGAGGGGCCGGGGAGCTGTTTTTT

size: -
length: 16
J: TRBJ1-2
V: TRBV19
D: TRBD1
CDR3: CASSIDPRQGSYGYTF
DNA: TGTGCCAGTAGTATAGATCCGAGACAGGGATCCTATGGCTACACCTTC

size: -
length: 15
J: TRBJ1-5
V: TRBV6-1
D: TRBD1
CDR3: CASSRGGQGNQPQHF
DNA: TGTGCCAGCAGCAGAGGGGGACAGGGAAATCAGCCCCAGCATTTT

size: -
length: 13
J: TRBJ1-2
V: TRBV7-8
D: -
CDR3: CASSLSQGNGYTF
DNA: TGTGCCAGCAGCTTATCGCAGGGGAACGGCTACACCTTC

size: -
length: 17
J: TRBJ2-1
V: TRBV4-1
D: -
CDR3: CASSQDRTKSSYNEQFF
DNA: TGCGCCAGCAGCCAAGATAGGACTAAGAGCTCCTACAATGAGCAGTTCTTC

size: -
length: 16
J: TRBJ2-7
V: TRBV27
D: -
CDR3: CASSLTPSTSSYEQYF
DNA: TGTGCCAGCAGTTTAACCCCTTCGACTAGCTCCTACGAGCAGTACTTC

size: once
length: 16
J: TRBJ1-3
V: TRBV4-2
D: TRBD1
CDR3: CASSQEDRASGNTIYF
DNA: TGTGCCAGCAGCCAAGAGGACAGGGCCTCTGGAAACACCATATATTTT